These 5 T cell receptor beta chains originate from one sample sequenced in a study of neoadjuvant nivolumab and ipilimumab in lung cancer. The table came from immunoSEQ multiplex PCR; TCRdb's copy has only in-frame clones and leaves some out. Of about 8,100 clones in the sample, 79% were seen once. The material was adjacent normal lung tissue, obtained after neoadjuvant nivolumab, alone or with ipilimumab, at or shortly before surgery. All receptors derive from an adult with non-small cell lung cancer.

The rearrangement joins TRBV5-1 to TRBJ1-2, with D unresolved. The CDR3 loop spans 13 amino acids. V lost 4 bases, J lost 1 base, and 8 bases lay in between. Germline V gene sequence: CDR1 SGHRS, CDR2 YFSETQ. The CDR3 DNA reads as TGCGCCAGCAGCGAGGATAGTAACTATGGCTACACCTTC. It encodes CASSEDSNYGYTF.

The CDR3 loop reads CASSLVLYEQYF. DNA of the CDR3: TGTGCCAGCAGCTTAGTGCTCTACGAGCAGTACTTC. The chain combines TRBV7-9 with TRBJ2-7; D is unresolved. Trimming stripped 1 base from V and 3 bases from J, with 4 bases between. The CDR3 runs to 12 residues. In germline, CDR1 is SEHNR, CDR2 FQNEAQ (reference sequence).

J is TRBJ1-1 and V is TRBV7-2; 8 nucleotides match TRBD1. V trimming: 5 bases; J trimming: 6 bases; junction bases outside the gene matches: 5. The CDR3 covers 13 residues. The germline gives CDR1 SGHTA, CDR2 FQGNSA. In DNA form, the CDR3 reads TGTGCCAGCAGCCCGGGCAGGGGGCCTGAAGCTTTCTTT. Translated, it gives CASSPGRGPEAFF. The full variable domain, with the rest looked up from reference TRBV7-2 and TRBJ1-1, is GAGVSQSPSNKVTEKGKDVELRCDPISGHTALYWYRQSLGQGLEFLIYFQGNSAPDKSGLPSDRFSAERTGGSVSTLTIQRTQQEDSAVYLCASSPGRGPEAFFGQGTRLTVV.

This clone was seen just once. For the CDR3, the DNA is TGTGCCAGCAGCTTAGGAGGAATCTACGAGCAGTACTTC. This translates into CASSLGGIYEQYF. The chain combines TRBV7-6 with TRBJ2-7, with no clear D. V lost 1 base and J 3 bases, leaving 7 bases between the germline ends. There are 13 residues in the CDR3. Germline CDR1 and CDR2: SGHVS and FNYEAQ.

The chain combines TRBV4-1 with TRBJ1-1, with D possibly TRBD1 on 6 matching bases. The V gene's germline CDR1 is MGHRA and CDR2 YSYEKL. V was cut by 2 bases and J by 0 bases, with 13 bases left in between. The CDR3 sequence is 16 residues long. CDR3 bases: TGCGCCAGCAGCCAATTTAAACAGGGATTGAACACTGAAGCTTTCTTT. It translates to CASSQFKQGLNTEAFF.